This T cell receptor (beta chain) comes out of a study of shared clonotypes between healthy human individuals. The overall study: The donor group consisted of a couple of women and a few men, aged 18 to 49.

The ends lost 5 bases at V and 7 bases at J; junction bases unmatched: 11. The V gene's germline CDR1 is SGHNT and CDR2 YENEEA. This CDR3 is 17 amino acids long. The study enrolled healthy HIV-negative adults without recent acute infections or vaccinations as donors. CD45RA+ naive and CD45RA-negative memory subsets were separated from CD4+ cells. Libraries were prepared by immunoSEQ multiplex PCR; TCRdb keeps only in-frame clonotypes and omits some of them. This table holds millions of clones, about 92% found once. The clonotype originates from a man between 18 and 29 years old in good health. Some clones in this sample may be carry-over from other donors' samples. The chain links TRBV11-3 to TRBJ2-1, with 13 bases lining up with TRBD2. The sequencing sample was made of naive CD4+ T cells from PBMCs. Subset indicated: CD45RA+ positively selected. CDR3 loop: CASSLRSGTSGMNEQFF. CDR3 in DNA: TGTGCCAGCAGCCTTAGATCTGGGACTAGCGGGATGAATGAGCAGTTCTTC.